Below are 28 T cell receptor beta chains sequenced from a single sample in a study of technical replicates of blood from several donors. Measured with immunoSEQ multiplex PCR; TCRdb has only the in-frame clones, and not every one. The sample records approximately 73,000 clones, 93% being singletons. The sample consisted of T cells isolated from PBMCs. These receptors were obtained from a human donor in good health.

The gene calls are TRBV5-6 and TRBJ1-2; perhaps TRBD1 as D (6 bases). V was clipped by 2 bases and J by 6 bases, with 11 bases between them. The CDR3 extends over 13 amino acids. Germline assignment: CDR1 SGHDT and CDR2 YYEEEE. The CDR3 DNA sequence: TGTGCCAGCAGCTTACAGGGTTTTCATGGCTACACCTTC. It codes for CASSLQGFHGYTF. The complete variable domain, with remaining parts taken from reference TRBV5-6 and TRBJ1-2, reads DAGVTQSPTHLIKTRGQQVTLRCSPKSGHDTVSWYQQALGQGPQFIFQYYEEEERQRGNFPDRFSGHQFPNYSSELNVNALLLGDSALYLCASSLQGFHGYTFGSGTRLTVV.

This chain connects TRBV6-1 to TRBJ1-2; a weak D match, TRBD1 (5 bases). V gave up 8 bases and J gave up 6 bases, with 22 bases separating them. Looked up from germline, CDR1 is MNHNS and CDR2 is SASEGT. The CDR3 has 15 residues. CDR3 sequence reads: CASGTYDLGMHGYTF. The CDR3 bases are TGTGCCAGCGGGACTTACGACCTGGGGATGCATGGCTACACCTTC.

This clone has a single count. The chain is built from TRBV29-1 and TRBJ1-2, with a possible D match to TRBD1 (5 bases). CDR3 length equals 13 residues. CDR1 SQVTM and CDR2 ANQGSEA come from the germline V gene. V was trimmed by 4 bases and J by 6 bases, leaving 15 bases between them. CDR3 sequence: CSVVPGDWNGYTF. For the CDR3, the DNA is TGCAGCGTTGTACCCGGGGACTGGAATGGCTACACCTTC.

The chain has TRBV2 and TRBJ2-3, with 7 bases identical to TRBD2. Trimming took 7 bases from V and 0 from J; bases not matched to a gene: 13. Germline CDR1 SNHLY, CDR2 FYNNEI. This CDR3 region has 17 residues. This chain's CDR3 is CASTRHNGGTSTDTQYF. Here the CDR3 DNA reads TGTGCCAGCACACGCCATAACGGGGGGACTAGCACAGATACGCAGTATTTT.

CDR3 sequence: CASSPQDRNYEQYF. The CDR3 DNA reads TGTGCCAGCTCACCACAGGACAGAAACTACGAGCAGTACTTC. The rearrangement links TRBV18 to TRBJ2-7; D is possibly TRBD1 (6 bases). The germline V gene encodes CDR1 KGHSH and CDR2 LQKENI. This CDR3 is built from 14 residues. V was shortened by 1 base and J by 3 bases, with 10 bases between the two germline ends.

The V gene is TRBV11-3, the J gene TRBJ2-2, with 9 positions matching TRBD1. This CDR3 is 16 amino acids long. Trimming took 5 bases from V and 1 from J; bases not matched to a gene: 5. Germline CDR1 SGHNT, CDR2 YENEEA. The DNA for the CDR3 is TGTGCCAGCAGCGCCGGACAGGGGAAGAACACCGGGGAGCTGTTTTTT. It encodes CASSAGQGKNTGELFF.

The chain couples TRBV5-1 to TRBJ2-7, with TRBD2 identical over 13 bases. The CDR3 runs to 17 residues. Germline V CDR1 and CDR2: SGHRS, YFSETQ. V lost 0 bases to trimming and J lost 1 base; unmatched junction nucleotides: 4. CDR3 sequence reads: CASSLGLAGGWSYEQYF. In DNA, the CDR3 is TGCGCCAGCAGCTTGGGACTAGCGGGAGGTTGGTCCTACGAGCAGTACTTC. Complete variable domain (other parts from reference TRBV5-1 and TRBJ2-7): KAGVTQTPRYLIKTRGQQVTLSCSPISGHRSVSWYQQTPGQGLQFLFEYFSETQRNKGNFPGRFSGRQFSNSRSEMNVSTLELGDSALYLCASSLGLAGGWSYEQYFGPGTRLTVT.

The rearrangement uses TRBV10-3 and TRBJ2-1; D call uncertain. CDR1 and CDR2 (germline): ENHRY, SYGVKD. Trimming took off 2 bases at V and 6 bases at J, with 8 bases between the two ends. The CDR3 has 13 residues. The CDR3, as DNA: TGTGCCATCAGTGAGAACATGCCCAATGAGCAGTTCTTC. The encoded protein is CAISENMPNEQFF.

This clone was picked up a small number of times. The chain couples TRBV5-4 to TRBJ1-3; TRBD1 might be the D (5 bases). The germline V gene encodes CDR1 SGHNT and CDR2 YYREEE (reference sequence). The CDR3 is 15 residues long. Trimming left V 0 bases short and J 0 bases short, with 7 bases between. The CDR3, as DNA: TGTGCCAGCAGCTTGGGACAGCCCTCTGGAAACACCATATATTTT. Its translation is CASSLGQPSGNTIYF.

V and J are TRBV27 and TRBJ1-5; D possibly corresponds to TRBD1 (6 bases). Germline V gene data show CDR1 as MNHEY and CDR2 as SMNVEV (reference sequence). This CDR3 region has 15 residues. Trimming removed 5 bases at V and 3 bases at J, with 14 bases between. The CDR3 sequence: CASSRSTGNNQPQHF. The DNA for the CDR3 is TGTGCCAGCAGTAGGTCTACAGGGAACAATCAGCCCCAGCATTTT.

The chain links TRBV5-4 to TRBJ1-1; D is unclear. Germline V CDR1 and CDR2: SGHNT, YYREEE (reference sequence). This CDR3 contains 14 residues. The V end was cut by 0 bases, the J end by 1 base, with 7 bases between. The DNA of the CDR3 is TGTGCCAGCAGCTTGGACACCCAGAACACTGAAGCTTTCTTT. It codes for CASSLDTQNTEAFF.

This clone is a singleton in its sample. The V gene is TRBV30, the J gene TRBJ1-6, with a tentative D call TRBD1 (6 bases). The length of the CDR3 is 13 residues. V was shortened by 5 bases and J by 5 bases, with 10 bases between the two germline ends. Germline lookup yields CDR1 GTSNPN and CDR2 SVGIG (reference sequence). For the CDR3, the DNA is TGTGCCTGGGGTCCAGGGGATAATTCACCCCTCCACTTT. Translated, it gives CAWGPGDNSPLHF.

J is TRBJ2-7 and V is TRBV7-9; D gene ambiguous. CDR1 is SEHNR and CDR2 is FQNEAQ in the germline V gene (reference sequence). The CDR3 length is 12 residues. V lost 1 base and J 5 bases, leaving 6 bases between the germline ends. CDR3 amino acids: CASSLGENEQYF. The CDR3 DNA reads as TGTGCCAGCAGCTTAGGTGAGAACGAGCAGTACTTC.

This chain uses TRBV6-1 with TRBJ1-1, with 8 positions matching TRBD1. Trimming cost V 3 bases and J 3 bases; bases outside gene matches: 6. This CDR3 is built from 15 residues. From germline, CDR1 is MNHNS and CDR2 SASEGT. The CDR3 protein is CASSDSRGRYTEAFF. The DNA of the CDR3 is TGTGCCAGCAGTGATTCCAGGGGGCGATACACTGAAGCTTTCTTT.

The chain carries TRBV29-1 and TRBJ1-4; D is ambiguous. Looked up from germline, CDR1 is SQVTM and CDR2 is ANQGSEA. Trimming shortened V by 7 bases and J by 5 bases, and 17 bases separated the two germline ends. The CDR3 spans 14 residues. CDR3 coding DNA: TGCAGCGCTCTCCTTGGGCACGAAAATGAAAAACTGTTTTTT. It codes for CSALLGHENEKLFF. Together with reference TRBV29-1 and TRBJ1-4, the CDR3 gives the full variable domain: SAVISQKPSRDICQRGTSLTIQCQVDSQVTMMFWYRQQPGQSLTLIATANQGSEATYESGFVIDKFPISRPNLTFSTLTVSNMSPEDSSIYLCSALLGHENEKLFFGSGTQLSVL.

The rearrangement joins TRBV5-1 to TRBJ2-7; 7 bases are shared with TRBD2. The V segment lost 4 bases and the J segment 2 bases; nucleotides outside the gene matches: 9. The CDR3 loop spans 15 amino acids. Germline V CDR1 and CDR2: SGHRS, YFSETQ. This chain's CDR3 is CASSLPTSEAYEQYF. CDR3 nucleotide sequence: TGCGCCAGCAGCCTACCTACTAGCGAGGCCTACGAGCAGTACTTC.

This chain connects TRBV28 to TRBJ1-2; 8 bases fit TRBD1. Germline V gives CDR1 MDHEN, CDR2 SYDVKM. V lost 7 bases, J lost 3 bases, and 16 bases stayed unmatched. This CDR3 is built from 17 residues. As DNA, the CDR3 is TGTGCCAGCACCGACTTAGTCACAGGGGGTCGGCACTATGGCTACACCTTC. This encodes CASTDLVTGGRHYGYTF.

This rearrangement joins TRBV5-8 to TRBJ2-2; tentatively, D is TRBD2 (5 bases). Trimming removed 7 bases at V and 4 bases at J, with 8 bases between. Germline CDR1 is SGHTS and CDR2 is YDEGEE. There are 12 residues in the CDR3. CDR3 sequence reads: CASPGVTGELFF. DNA for the CDR3: TGTGCCAGCCCCGGGGTCACCGGGGAGCTGTTTTTT.

The rearrangement links TRBV7-9 to TRBJ2-3, with 10 bases lining up with TRBD1. V trimming: 2 bases; J trimming: 14 bases; junction bases outside the gene matches: 7. Germline values: CDR1 SEHNR, CDR2 FQNEAQ (reference sequence). The CDR3 consists of 13 residues. As DNA, the CDR3 is TGTGCCAGCAGCTTACAACCGGGACAGGGGCTGTATTTT. Protein sequence: CASSLQPGQGLYF.

This chain uses TRBV6-1 with TRBJ2-5; the match to TRBD2 covers 12 bases. There are 14 residues in the CDR3. The junction had 6 bases not matched to a gene; V was cut back by 8 bases and J by 5 bases. Germline V gives CDR1 MNHNS, CDR2 SASEGT. As DNA, the CDR3 is TGTGCCAGCTCCAGACTAGCGGGAGATGAGACCCAGTACTTC. Translation: CASSRLAGDETQYF.

Here the CDR3 reads CASTLREGSNQPQHF. In DNA form, the CDR3 reads TGCGCCAGCACCCTAAGGGAGGGTAGCAATCAGCCCCAGCATTTT. The chain is built from TRBV4-1 and TRBJ1-5, with D unclear. Trimming took off 7 bases at V and 0 bases at J, with 13 bases between the two ends. The CDR3 has 15 amino acids. Germline CDR1 reads MGHRA; CDR2 reads YSYEKL.

V and J are TRBV6-5 and TRBJ1-1; D may be TRBD1 (5 bases). The germline V and J ends were trimmed by 2 bases and 5 bases, with 12 bases remaining between them. Germline V gene sequence: CDR1 MNHEY, CDR2 SVGAGI. This CDR3 spans 14 amino acids. The CDR3 protein is CASSYGQGLTEAFF. DNA of the CDR3: TGTGCCAGCAGTTACGGCCAGGGTCTGACTGAAGCTTTCTTT.

This chain joins TRBV10-1 and TRBJ2-7; D might be TRBD2 (6 bases). Per germline, CDR1 WNHNN and CDR2 SYGVQD (reference sequence). V shed 6 bases and J shed 2 bases, with 14 bases lying between them. The CDR3 is made up of 14 amino acids. CDR3 sequence (DNA): TGCGCCAGCAGGGCGGGACCCGGGACCTACGAGCAGTACTTC. Protein sequence: CASRAGPGTYEQYF.

The V call is TRBV2, the J call TRBJ2-2; TRBD1 matches 7 bases. This CDR3 has 12 residues. The germline V gene has CDR1 SNHLY and CDR2 FYNNEI. The V gene end was trimmed by 5 bases and the J gene end by 6 bases; junction bases not matched to a gene: 0. The CDR3 spells CASSQGAGELFF. Written as DNA, the CDR3 is TGTGCCAGCAGTCAGGGGGCCGGGGAGCTGTTTTTT. The variable domain in full, with the rest retrieved from reference TRBV2 and TRBJ2-2, is EPEVTQTPSHQVTQMGQEVILRCVPISNHLYFYWYRQILGQKVEFLVSFYNNEISEKSEIFDDQFSVERPDGSNFTLKIRSTKLEDSAMYFCASSQGAGELFFGEGSRLTVL.

V usage is TRBV5-6 and J usage is TRBJ2-7; tentatively, D is TRBD2 (5 bases). This CDR3 contains 13 residues. Trimming pared 3 bases from V and 3 bases from J, leaving 10 bases between. Germline lookup yields CDR1 SGHDT and CDR2 YYEEEE. CDR3 bases: TGTGCCAGCAGCTCTGGACTCCACTACGAGCAGTACTTC. Its protein is CASSSGLHYEQYF.

The chain employs TRBV5-1 and TRBJ1-1; D unresolved. The CDR3 is 15 residues long. From germline, CDR1 is SGHRS and CDR2 YFSETQ. With 0 bases removed from V and 0 bases from J, the gap between germline ends came to 9 bases. DNA of the CDR3: TGCGCCAGCAGCTTGGATGGCCAGATGAACACTGAAGCTTTCTTT. This sequence encodes CASSLDGQMNTEAFF.

This chain links TRBV4-1 with TRBJ2-7, with 7 bases fitting TRBD1. V trimming: 8 bases; J trimming: 6 bases; junction bases outside the gene matches: 10. CDR1 and CDR2 from the germline V gene are MGHRA and YSYEKL. The CDR3 extends over 13 amino acids. The CDR3, as DNA: TGCGCCAGCGCCGGGACAGTCTTTAGCGAGCAGTACTTC. Encoded protein: CASAGTVFSEQYF.

The chain recombines TRBV5-4 with TRBJ2-5, with 7 bases matching TRBD1. Germline CDR1 is SGHNT and CDR2 is YYREEE (reference sequence). Trimming took 4 bases from V and 4 from J; bases not matched to a gene: 4. The CDR3 loop spans 13 amino acids. CDR3 coding DNA: TGTGCCAGCAGCCTCGACAGGGCAGAGACCCAGTACTTC. This gives the protein CASSLDRAETQYF.